A single sample gave rise to the 29 T cell receptor beta chains below, sequenced in a study of T-cell memory formation after mild COVID-19. TCRdb fed the 5' RACE reads into MiXCR, producing one record per CDR3 protein. This table has approximately 250,000 distinct CDR3 sequences, 15% to 17% appearing once. The source material was PBMCs or a T cell subset sorted from them (not recorded which). The source is an adult woman who had mild COVID-19 (a few samples of this study predate the infection). Cell type and time point are not known.

The chain recombines TRBV5-1 with TRBJ2-1, with 12 positions matching TRBD1. From germline, CDR1 is SGHRS and CDR2 YFSETQ. J was trimmed by 11 bases and V by 5 bases; bases with no gene match: 8. The CDR3 is 14 amino acids. CDR3 region: CASSGTGGGNQQFF. CDR3 DNA: TGCGCCAGCAGTGGGACAGGGGGCGGTAACCAGCAGTTCTTC.

The chain has TRBV24-1 and TRBJ1-2, with 8 positions matching TRBD1. J gave up 2 bases and V 4 bases, and 5 bases lay outside the gene matches. The CDR3 runs to 15 residues. CDR1 and CDR2 from the germline V gene are KGHDR and SFDVKD. This chain's CDR3 is CATSDPGQGNYGYTF. The CDR3 DNA follows: TGTGCCACCAGTGACCCCGGACAGGGAAACTATGGCTACACCTTC.

This chain uses TRBV5-1 with TRBJ2-5; 8 nucleotides line up with TRBD2. The V gene's germline CDR1 is SGHRS and CDR2 YFSETQ. The V gene end was trimmed by 1 base and the J gene end by 0 bases; junction bases not matched to a gene: 2. This CDR3 has 15 residues. This CDR3 is CASSLQRGNQETQYF. In nucleotides, the CDR3 is TGCGCCAGCAGCTTGCAGCGGGGGAACCAAGAGACCCAGTACTTC.

The table lists this clonotype with a few counts. The rearrangement joins TRBV5-1 to TRBJ2-6; D perhaps matches TRBD2 (6 bases). Trimming stripped 4 bases from V and 0 bases from J, with 17 bases between. The CDR3 has 18 residues. Germline CDR1 and CDR2: SGHRS and YFSETQ. CDR3 amino acids: CASSVAVFPNSGANVLTF. The CDR3 coding sequence is TGCGCCAGCAGCGTAGCGGTTTTCCCAAACTCTGGGGCCAACGTCCTGACTTTC.

The CDR3 protein is CASSRTGLAGARGELFF. CDR3 DNA: TGTGCCAGCAGTCGAACTGGACTAGCGGGGGCCAGGGGGGAGCTGTTTTTT. This chain links TRBV6-5 with TRBJ2-2, with 13 bases fitting TRBD2. V shed 5 bases, J shed 8 bases, and the junction held 11 bases outside the gene matches. Germline CDR1 MNHEY, CDR2 SVGAGI. CDR3 length: 17 amino acids.

This clonotype showed up many times. The V gene is TRBV29-1, the J gene TRBJ1-1, with a weak D call TRBD1 (6 bases). Germline V gene sequence: CDR1 SQVTM, CDR2 ANQGSEA. This CDR3 has 13 residues. V dropped 3 bases and J dropped 9 bases, with 17 bases sitting between them. The CDR3 DNA reads TGCAGCGTTGAGCCACAGGGAGGCCGACAAGCTTTCTTT. It is translated as CSVEPQGGRQAFF.

In this sample, this clonotype turned up a few times. The gene calls are TRBV12-3 or TRBV12-4 and TRBJ2-1; TRBD1 is a possible D gene (6 bases). The CDR3 is 16 residues long. Trimming shortened V by 7 bases and J by 8 bases, and 24 bases separated the two germline ends. In DNA, the CDR3 is TGTGCCAGCAAGGAACAGGGAAACGAGTCCATCGATGAGCAGTTCTTC. Its translation is CASKEQGNESIDEQFF.

V usage is TRBV28 and J usage is TRBJ2-5; D is unresolved. The V end was cut by 4 bases, the J end by 2 bases, with 8 bases between. The CDR3 is 13 amino acids. CDR1 is MDHEN, CDR2 SYDVKM, per germline. This CDR3 is CASSSREQETQYF. As DNA, the CDR3 is TGTGCCAGCAGTTCTAGGGAACAAGAGACCCAGTACTTC.

The table lists this clonotype with a few counts. The chain carries TRBV11-2 and TRBJ2-6, with 9 bases that match TRBD1. V lost 5 bases to trimming and J lost 0 bases; unmatched junction nucleotides: 17. CDR3 length: 21 residues. Germline V gives CDR1 SGHAT, CDR2 FQNNGV. The CDR3: CASSRLWTQGQGDSGANVLTF. The DNA for the CDR3 is TGTGCCAGCAGCCGTTTATGGACCCAGGGACAGGGTGACTCTGGGGCCAACGTCCTGACTTTC.

The genes are TRBV5-4 and TRBJ1-2; D remains unclear. CDR1 and CDR2 from the germline V gene are SGHNT and YYREEE (reference sequence). The CDR3 consists of 13 residues. The V end lost 1 base, the J end lost 2 bases, and 6 bases lay between the germline ends. CDR3 DNA sequence: TGTGCCAGCAGCTTGCCGGAGAACTATGGCTACACCTTC. Its protein is CASSLPENYGYTF.

The chain carries TRBV7-9 and TRBJ2-3; 8 bases match TRBD1. Trimming removed 4 bases from V and 2 bases from J; junction bases left unmatched: 5. The CDR3 has 15 residues. Per the germline V gene, CDR1 is SEHNR and CDR2 is FQNEAQ (reference sequence). The CDR3 DNA reads TGTGCCAGCAGCTCACGGACAGGGAACACAGATACGCAGTATTTT. This codes for CASSSRTGNTDTQYF.

The chain joins TRBV28 to TRBJ2-6; 9 bases agree with TRBD1. Unmatched junction bases numbered 4, after V lost 3 bases and J lost 4 bases. The V gene's germline CDR1 is MDHEN and CDR2 SYDVKM. The CDR3 contains 16 residues. CDR3 loop: CASSLGTGSGANVLTF. The CDR3 coding sequence is TGTGCCAGCAGTTTGGGGACAGGGTCCGGGGCCAACGTCCTGACTTTC. Looking up the rest from reference TRBV28 and TRBJ2-6 gives the full variable domain: DVKVTQSSRYLVKRTGEKVFLECVQDMDHENMFWYRQDPGLGLRLIYFSYDVKMKEKGDIPEGYSVSREKKERFSLILESASTNQTSMYLCASSLGTGSGANVLTFGAGSRLTVL.

This clonotype has more than one count but fewer than ten. The chain is built from TRBV5-5 and TRBJ1-2; D might be TRBD1 (5 bases). This CDR3 has 15 amino acids. Between the trimmed V and J ends, which lost 0 bases and 3 bases, there was a span of 12 bases. The V gene's germline CDR1 is SGHKS and CDR2 YYEKEE (reference sequence). The CDR3 nucleotides are TGTGCCAGCAGCTTGGCCCCGGACACCTACTATGGCTACACCTTC. Amino acids: CASSLAPDTYYGYTF.

J is TRBJ2-1 and V is TRBV7-2; D is uncertain. Germline CDR1 reads SGHTA; CDR2 reads FQGNSA. The CDR3 runs to 12 residues. V was pared by 3 bases and J by 12 bases, with 12 bases between. The CDR3: CASSFNQFWQFF. CDR3 nucleotide sequence: TGTGCCAGCAGCTTCAATCAGTTCTGGCAGTTCTTC.

This clonotype was counted at least ten times. The chain recombines TRBV12-3 or TRBV12-4 with TRBJ2-7; D unresolved. The CDR3 has 13 residues. Trimming removed 2 bases at V and 3 bases at J, with 8 bases between. The DNA of the CDR3 is TGTGCCAGCAGTTTAAAGGGTAACTACGAGCAGTACTTC. Protein sequence: CASSLKGNYEQYF.

The genes are TRBV12-3 or TRBV12-4 and TRBJ2-1; the match to TRBD1 covers 7 bases. The CDR3 consists of 15 residues. The V segment lost 6 bases and the J segment 5 bases; nucleotides outside the gene matches: 10. DNA of the CDR3: TGTGCCAGCAGCGACGACAGGGTCATACACAATGAGCAGTTCTTC. It yields the protein CASSDDRVIHNEQFF.

V gene TRBV29-1 combines with J gene TRBJ1-4; 7 bases line up with TRBD1. From germline, CDR1 is SQVTM and CDR2 ANQGSEA. The CDR3 loop spans 13 amino acids. The ends lost 6 bases at V and 3 bases at J; junction bases unmatched: 4. In DNA, the CDR3 is TGCAGCGTACGACAGGGTGCTAATGAAAAACTGTTTTTT. It translates to CSVRQGANEKLFF.

The chain couples TRBV20-1 to TRBJ2-2; D may be TRBD1 or TRBD2 (5 bases each). This CDR3 contains 19 residues. The V end was cut by 0 bases, the J end by 5 bases, with 25 bases between. Germline lookup yields CDR1 DFQATT and CDR2 SNEGSKA (reference sequence). CDR3: CSARDRGRTGTTQTGELFF. CDR3 in DNA: TGCAGTGCTAGAGATAGAGGGAGAACCGGGACGACACAAACCGGGGAGCTGTTTTTT.

The V call is TRBV5-1, the J call TRBJ2-6, with 7 bases fitting TRBD1. Germline lookup yields CDR1 SGHRS and CDR2 YFSETQ. V lost 2 bases and J lost 2; bases outside the gene matches: 4. The CDR3 covers 16 residues. Here the CDR3 DNA reads TGCGCCAGCAGCTTTCACAGGGGCCCTGGGGCCAACGTCCTGACTTTC. It encodes CASSFHRGPGANVLTF.

This clonotype showed up just a few times. The CDR3 loop is CSAGRLVRNPSSYNEQFF. CDR3 bases: TGCAGTGCTGGAAGACTAGTCCGAAACCCGAGCTCCTACAATGAGCAGTTCTTC. The genes are TRBV20-1 and TRBJ2-1, with D perhaps matching TRBD2 (6 bases). V lost 5 bases to trimming and J lost 0 bases, with 23 bases between them. Looked up from germline, CDR1 is DFQATT and CDR2 is SNEGSKA (reference sequence). The CDR3 length is 18 residues.

The table lists this clonotype with a few counts. As DNA, the CDR3 is TGCGCCAGCAGCCCCCAGGGGACTAGCGGTGAGGAGCAGTACTTC. This gives the protein CASSPQGTSGEEQYF. The rearrangement links TRBV5-1 to TRBJ2-7; TRBD2 aligns across 11 bases. Germline CDR1 is SGHRS and CDR2 is YFSETQ. V trimming: 4 bases; J trimming: 7 bases; junction bases outside the gene matches: 10. The CDR3 consists of 15 residues.

V and J are TRBV5-1 and TRBJ2-1, with D possibly matching TRBD2 (6 bases). The ends were cut back, 0 bases at V and 1 base at J, with 8 bases in the middle. Per germline, CDR1 SGHRS and CDR2 YFSETQ. The length of the CDR3 is 15 residues. The CDR3 loop reads CASSLGGISYNEQFF. DNA for the CDR3: TGCGCCAGCAGCTTGGGCGGGATTTCCTACAATGAGCAGTTCTTC. Using reference TRBV5-1 and TRBJ2-1 for the parts outside the CDR3, the full variable domain is KAGVTQTPRYLIKTRGQQVTLSCSPISGHRSVSWYQQTPGQGLQFLFEYFSETQRNKGNFPGRFSGRQFSNSRSEMNVSTLELGDSALYLCASSLGGISYNEQFFGPGTRLTVL.

This clonotype was counted a few times. This chain joins TRBV29-1 and TRBJ2-7; D might be TRBD1 or TRBD2, each matching 5 bases. V was clipped by 6 bases and J by 1 base, with 7 bases between them. Germline CDR1 and CDR2: SQVTM and ANQGSEA. The CDR3 has 11 amino acids. The CDR3 DNA is TGCAGCGTGAGGGGATCCTACGAGCAGTACTTC. Protein: CSVRGSYEQYF.

This chain links TRBV11-3 with TRBJ2-6; the D is unclear. Per the germline V gene, CDR1 is SGHNT and CDR2 is YENEEA. Trimming pared 5 bases from V and 1 base from J, leaving 12 bases between. The CDR3 has 16 residues. The CDR3 sequence: CASSLTLLSGANVLTF. The CDR3 DNA sequence: TGTGCCAGCAGCCTAACCCTGCTGTCTGGGGCCAACGTCCTGACTTTC.

The chain uses TRBV24-1 and TRBJ2-1; D is perhaps TRBD2 (6 bases). V lost 9 bases to trimming and J lost 10 bases, with 15 bases between them. The CDR3 covers 12 residues. Germline V gives CDR1 KGHDR, CDR2 SFDVKD. This CDR3 is CATSRGSREQFF. DNA of the CDR3: TGTGCCACCTCCCGGGGGAGCCGGGAGCAGTTCTTC.

V usage is TRBV12-3 or TRBV12-4 and J usage is TRBJ1-3; D not certain. Trimming stripped 6 bases from V and 0 bases from J, with 15 bases between. CDR3 length: 16 residues. The CDR3 nucleotides are TGTGCCAGCAGAAAGCTAACAACTATCTCTGGAAACACCATATATTTT. Encoded protein: CASRKLTTISGNTIYF.

This clonotype has only a few counts. The rearrangement joins TRBV6-6 to TRBJ1-1, with 7 bases lining up with TRBD1. The CDR3 length is 17 residues. Germline CDR1 reads MNHNY; CDR2 reads SVGAGI (reference sequence). The trim removed 0 bases at V and 4 bases at J, leaving 11 bases unmatched. CDR3 bases: TGTGCCAGCAGTTACTCGACAGGGACCCCCCTAGGCACTGAAGCTTTCTTT. Amino acids: CASSYSTGTPLGTEAFF.

This clonotype was detected a few times. V and J are TRBV9 and TRBJ2-5; 7 bases map to TRBD1. Germline CDR1 is SGDLS and CDR2 is YYNGEE. The CDR3 consists of 16 residues. J was trimmed by 5 bases and V by 3 bases; bases with no gene match: 13. CDR3 in DNA: TGTGCCAGCAGCGCTGTGGGAACAGGGGCGATGGAGACCCAGTACTTC. It yields the protein CASSAVGTGAMETQYF. The entire variable domain, with the rest obtained from reference TRBV9 and TRBJ2-5, is as follows: DSGVTQTPKHLITATGQRVTLRCSPRSGDLSVYWYQQSLDQGLQFLIQYYNGEERAKGNILERFSAQQFPDLHSELNLSSLELGDSALYFCASSAVGTGAMETQYFGPGTRLLVL.

This clonotype was seen a few times. Sequence at one end of the junction differs from germline and may be a read error. This chain connects TRBV12-3 or TRBV12-4 to TRBJ1-2; tentative D call: TRBD1 (6 bases). The CDR3 extends over 16 amino acids. CDR3 sequence (DNA): TGTGCCAGCAGTTTACGGAGTACGACAGGTAACTCTGGCTACACCTTC. This sequence encodes CASSLRSTTGNSGYTF.